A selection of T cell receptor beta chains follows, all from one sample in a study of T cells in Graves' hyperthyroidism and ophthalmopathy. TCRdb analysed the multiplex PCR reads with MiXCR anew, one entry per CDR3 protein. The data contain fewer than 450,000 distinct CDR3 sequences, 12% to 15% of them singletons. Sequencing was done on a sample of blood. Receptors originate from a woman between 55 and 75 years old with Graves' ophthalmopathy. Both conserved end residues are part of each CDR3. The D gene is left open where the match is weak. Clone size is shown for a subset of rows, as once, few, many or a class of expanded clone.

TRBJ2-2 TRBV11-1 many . TGTGCCAGCAGCTTAAACGGACCCGGGGAGCTGTTTTTT CASSLNGPGELFF
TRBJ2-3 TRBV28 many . TGTGCCAGCAGTCCCCGGGGGGCGCTAGATACGCAGTATTTT CASSPRGALDTQYF
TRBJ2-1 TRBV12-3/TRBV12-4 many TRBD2 TGTGCCAGCAGTTCCTTAGCGGGAGGGCTCACTGAGCAGTTCTTC CASSSLAGGLTEQFF
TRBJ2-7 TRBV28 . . TGTGCCAGCAGTTTAATGGGGGGCGGCCTCTACGAGCAGTACTTC CASSLMGGGLYEQYF
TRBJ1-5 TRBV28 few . TGTGCCAGCAACCCCGGACACAATAGCAATCAGCCCCAGCATTTT CASNPGHNSNQPQHF
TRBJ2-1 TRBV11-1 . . TGTGCCAGCAGCTTTACAGGGAGCAATGAGCAGTTCTTC CASSFTGSNEQFF
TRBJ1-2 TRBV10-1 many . TGCGCCAGCAGTGAAGGGACGATGGCCGAAGGCTATGGCTACACCTTC CASSEGTMAEGYGYTF
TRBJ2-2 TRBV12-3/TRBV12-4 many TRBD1 TGTGCCAGCAGTTTAGGGACAGGCGGAACCGGGGAGCTGTTTTTT CASSLGTGGTGELFF
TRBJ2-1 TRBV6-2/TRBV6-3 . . TGTGCCAGCAGCTTCGGGACCGCCAAGGAGCAGTTCTTC CASSFGTAKEQFF
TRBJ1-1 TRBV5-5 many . TGTGCCAGCAGCTTGCAGATACTGAACACTGAAGCTTTCTTT CASSLQILNTEAFF
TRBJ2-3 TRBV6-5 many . TGTGCCAGCAGTTACTCGGGAATTGGGGCCAGGGCGTCCACAGATACGCAGTATTTT CASSYSGIGARASTDTQYF
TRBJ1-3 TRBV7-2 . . TGTGCCAGCAGCTTAGCTATAGGGGCGGGGGTGACTGGAAACACCATATATTTT CASSLAIGAGVTGNTIYF
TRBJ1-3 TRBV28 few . TGTGCCAGCAGTTTGACCCCCGCGCGGGGAAACACCATATATTTT CASSLTPARGNTIYF
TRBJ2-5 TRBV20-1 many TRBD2 TGCAGTGCTAGAGGGGTTAGCGGGACCCAAGAGACCCAGTACTTC CSARGVSGTQETQYF
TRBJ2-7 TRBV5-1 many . TGCGCCAGCAGCCCCCGGACAGAACTGCCCTACGAGCAGTACTTC CASSPRTELPYEQYF
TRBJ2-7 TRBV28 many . TGTGCCAGCAGTTTGGTAGCGGCCTACGAGCAGTACTTC CASSLVAAYEQYF
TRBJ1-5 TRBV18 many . TGTGCCAGCTCACCAGGTCGGGAGGGTCAGCCCCAGCATTTT CASSPGREGQPQHF
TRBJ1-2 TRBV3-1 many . TGTGCCAGCAGCCAAAGCGGAAGAGATAACTATGGCTACACCTTC CASSQSGRDNYGYTF
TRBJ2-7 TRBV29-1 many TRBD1 TGCAGCGTTCGAAAACAGGGGGCGATCTACGAGCAGTACTTC CSVRKQGAIYEQYF
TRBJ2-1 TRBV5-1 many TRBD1 TGCGCCAGCAGCTTAACAGGGGGCAGTGAGCAGTTCTTC CASSLTGGSEQFF
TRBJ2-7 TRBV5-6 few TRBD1 TGTGCCAGCAGCTTGGTGGGACAGGGTTTCTACGAGCAGTACTTC CASSLVGQGFYEQYF
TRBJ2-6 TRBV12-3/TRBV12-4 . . TGTGCCAGTAGAGCGGCCAACTCTGGGGCCAACGTCCTGACTTTC CASRAANSGANVLTF
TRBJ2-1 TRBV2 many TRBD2 TGTGCCAGCATGTGGACTAGCGGCAACTACAATGAGCAGTTCTTC CASMWTSGNYNEQFF
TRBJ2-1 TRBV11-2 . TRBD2 TGTGCCAGCAGCTTAACTAGCGGGAGCCGCTCCTACAATGAGCAGTTCTTC CASSLTSGSRSYNEQFF
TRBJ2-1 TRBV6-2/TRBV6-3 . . TGTGCCAGCAGCCCCCAGAGACGGGGTGAGCAGTTCTTC CASSPQRRGEQFF
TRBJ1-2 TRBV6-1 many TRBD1 TGTGCCAGCAGGGTAGGCAGGGGGAATGGCTACACCTTC CASRVGRGNGYTF
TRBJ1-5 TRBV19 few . TGTGCCAGTAGTCATCGCCGGGGCAATCAGCCCCAGCATTTT CASSHRRGNQPQHF
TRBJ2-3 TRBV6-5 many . TGTGCCAGCAGTTACAGGGCCGCCGACACAGATACGCAGTATTTT CASSYRAADTDTQYF